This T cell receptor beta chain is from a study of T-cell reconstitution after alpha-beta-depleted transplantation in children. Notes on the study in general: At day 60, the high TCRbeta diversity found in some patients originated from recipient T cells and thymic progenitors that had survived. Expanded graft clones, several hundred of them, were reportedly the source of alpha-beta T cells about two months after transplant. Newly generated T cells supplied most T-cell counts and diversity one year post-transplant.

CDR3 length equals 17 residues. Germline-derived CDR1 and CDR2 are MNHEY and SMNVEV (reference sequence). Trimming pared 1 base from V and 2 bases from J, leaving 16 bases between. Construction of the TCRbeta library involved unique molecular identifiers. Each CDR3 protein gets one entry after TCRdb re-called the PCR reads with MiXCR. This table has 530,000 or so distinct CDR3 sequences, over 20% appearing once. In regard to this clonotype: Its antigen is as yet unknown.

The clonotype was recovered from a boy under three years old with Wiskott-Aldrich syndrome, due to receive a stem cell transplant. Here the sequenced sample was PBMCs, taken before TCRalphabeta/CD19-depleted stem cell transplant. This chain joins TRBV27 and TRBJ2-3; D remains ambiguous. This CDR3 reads CASSLFPEPHSTDTQYF. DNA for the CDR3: TGTGCCAGCAGTTTATTTCCCGAACCTCACTCCACAGATACGCAGTATTTT.